This passage covers 10 T cell receptor beta chains from one sample sequenced in a study of blood T cells in healthy people across ages. Then a second PCR, running about 6 to 11 cycles, was carried out with a sample-barcoded 5' primer and a J-beta primer mix. TCRdb itself ran the 5' RACE reads through MiXCR, one entry per CDR3 protein. The data contain nearly 1 million distinct CDR3 sequences, 51% of them singletons. The sample comprised blood. The receptor set was obtained from a woman aged 60-70 years in good health.

CDR3 in DNA: TGTGCCAGCAGCGACAGGGGCTCTCAGAATCAGCCCCAGCATTTT. Translated: CASSDRGSQNQPQHF. This chain connects TRBV6-6 to TRBJ1-5; 8 nucleotides align to TRBD1. V gave up 6 bases and J gave up 4 bases; unmatched junction bases: 8. CDR1 and CDR2 from the germline V gene are MNHNY and SVGAGI (reference sequence). This CDR3 contains 15 residues.

This clonotype was seen a handful of times. This chain joins TRBV27 and TRBJ2-1, with 13 positions matching TRBD2. V shed 3 bases and J 2 bases; nucleotides not matched to a gene: 7. This CDR3 has 18 residues. Per germline, CDR1 MNHEY and CDR2 SMNVEV (reference sequence). The CDR3 spells CASSFSLAGGEAYNEQFF. The CDR3 bases are TGTGCCAGCAGTTTCTCACTAGCGGGAGGGGAAGCCTACAATGAGCAGTTCTTC.

The rearrangement uses TRBV27 and TRBJ1-5, with D uncertain. CDR3 size: 13 residues. V was pared by 3 bases and J by 6 bases, with 9 bases between. Germline V gene lookup returns CDR1 MNHEY and CDR2 SMNVEV (reference sequence). The CDR3: CASSFGRRQPQHF. For the CDR3, the DNA is TGTGCCAGCAGTTTCGGCAGACGTCAGCCCCAGCATTTT.

This rearrangement joins TRBV2 to TRBJ2-1; TRBD1 might be the D (6 bases). V gave up 6 bases and J gave up 5 bases, with 11 bases separating them. The V gene's germline CDR1 is SNHLY and CDR2 FYNNEI. The CDR3 runs to 13 residues. CDR3 nucleotide sequence: TGTGCCAGCAGAGGGACACTAAACAATGAGCAGTTCTTC. Protein sequence: CASRGTLNNEQFF.

This chain connects TRBV13 to TRBJ1-2, with a tentative D call TRBD1 (6 bases). The CDR3 loop spans 13 amino acids. V was clipped by 7 bases and J by 7 bases, with 16 bases between them. The germline gives CDR1 PRHDT, CDR2 FYEKMQ (reference sequence). The CDR3 here is CASKAGALGGYTF. As DNA, the CDR3 is TGTGCCAGCAAGGCAGGGGCCCTCGGTGGCTACACCTTC.

V and J are TRBV30 and TRBJ1-5; weak D call: TRBD1 (6 bases). CDR1 is GTSNPN, CDR2 SVGIG, per germline (reference sequence). There are 15 residues in the CDR3. Trimming removed 2 bases at V and 1 base at J, with 12 bases between. The DNA for the CDR3 is TGTGCCTGGAGTCTCTCCGGGACAAGCAATCAGCCCCAGCATTTT. Its translation: CAWSLSGTSNQPQHF.

The sample holds a few counts of this clonotype. V and J are TRBV12-3 or TRBV12-4 and TRBJ2-6; tentatively, D is TRBD1 (6 bases). V shed 5 bases and J shed 0 bases, with 17 bases lying between them. The CDR3 covers 18 residues. This CDR3 is CASSPPTGSLSGANVLTF. CDR3 sequence (DNA): TGTGCCAGCAGTCCCCCAACAGGGTCCCTCTCTGGGGCCAACGTCCTGACTTTC.

This chain uses TRBV6-1 with TRBJ1-5; no firm D call. The CDR3 has 13 residues. The ends were cut back, 3 bases at V and 5 bases at J, with 8 bases in the middle. The germline CDR1 and CDR2 sequences are MNHNS and SASEGT. The CDR3 loop reads CASSEEADQPQHF. CDR3 nucleotide sequence: TGTGCCAGCAGTGAGGAAGCGGATCAGCCCCAGCATTTT.

The V call is TRBV7-8, the J call TRBJ1-2, with 9 nucleotides matching TRBD1. This CDR3 has 16 amino acids. Germline loops: CDR1 SGHVS, CDR2 FQNEAQ. The V segment lost 6 bases and the J segment 7 bases; nucleotides outside the gene matches: 15. The CDR3 is CASRLGRLGTGSGYTF. Written as DNA, the CDR3 is TGTGCCAGCAGGCTGGGCCGCCTCGGGACAGGGAGTGGCTACACCTTC.

The chain couples TRBV19 to TRBJ2-4; 14 bases fit TRBD2. The better agreement between TRBJ2-7 and the DNA end casts doubt on the J call. Germline V gene sequence: CDR1 LNHDA, CDR2 SQIVND (reference sequence). The CDR3 covers 16 residues. The CDR3 DNA reads as TGTGCCAGTAGTATCGCCGGGACTAGCGGGAGACACGAGCAGTACTTC. Amino acids: CASSIAGTSGRHEQYF.